Listed here are 4 T cell receptor beta chains from one sample, sequenced in a study of T-cell memory formation after mild COVID-19. Using its own MiXCR run on the 5' RACE reads, TCRdb lists one record per CDR3 protein. The profile covers some 150,000 distinct CDR3 sequences, with under 7% appearing a single time and 2% to 2.5% taken by the ten largest. The sequenced sample was PBMCs or a T cell subset sorted from them (not recorded which). These receptors were collected from an adult woman who had mild COVID-19 (a few samples of this study predate the infection). Cell type and time point are not known.

This clonotype came up a few times. For the CDR3, the DNA is TGTGCCACCAGCCAACCGGGGAATGAAAAACTGTTTTTT. It is translated as CATSQPGNEKLFF. The chain carries TRBV24-1 and TRBJ1-4, with D uncertain. Deletions cut 7 bases from V and 5 bases from J, with 10 bases between. CDR3 length: 13 residues. The germline V gene encodes CDR1 KGHDR and CDR2 SFDVKD.

This clonotype was counted a few times. This chain uses TRBV3-1 with TRBJ1-1; TRBD1 might be the D (5 bases). The CDR3 is 14 residues long. The ends were cut back, 4 bases at V and 5 bases at J, with 14 bases in the middle. Per the germline V gene, CDR1 is LGHDT and CDR2 is YNNKEL (reference sequence). CDR3 protein: CASSPRVGGTEAFF. CDR3 nucleotide sequence: TGTGCCAGCAGCCCCCGGGTGGGGGGAACTGAAGCTTTCTTT.

This clonotype occurred many times. The chain joins TRBV27 to TRBJ1-1; D uncertain. The CDR3 runs 13 residues. The germline V gene encodes CDR1 MNHEY and CDR2 SMNVEV (reference sequence). Trimming pared 6 bases from V and 7 bases from J, leaving 15 bases between. Here the CDR3 DNA reads TGTGCCAGCAGATCGCTTTCGGATTTTGAAGCTTTCTTT. Translated: CASRSLSDFEAFF.

The chain joins TRBV7-9 to TRBJ2-5; 7 positions match TRBD2. The J call is uncertain, as TRBJ2-1 better fits the DNA end. Germline CDR1 reads SEHNR; CDR2 reads FQNEAQ (reference sequence). CDR3 length: 15 residues. The DNA of the CDR3 is TGTGCCAGCAGCTTACGGGGGGTTGGGGGCAATGAGCAGTTCTTC. Protein product: CASSLRGVGGNEQFF.